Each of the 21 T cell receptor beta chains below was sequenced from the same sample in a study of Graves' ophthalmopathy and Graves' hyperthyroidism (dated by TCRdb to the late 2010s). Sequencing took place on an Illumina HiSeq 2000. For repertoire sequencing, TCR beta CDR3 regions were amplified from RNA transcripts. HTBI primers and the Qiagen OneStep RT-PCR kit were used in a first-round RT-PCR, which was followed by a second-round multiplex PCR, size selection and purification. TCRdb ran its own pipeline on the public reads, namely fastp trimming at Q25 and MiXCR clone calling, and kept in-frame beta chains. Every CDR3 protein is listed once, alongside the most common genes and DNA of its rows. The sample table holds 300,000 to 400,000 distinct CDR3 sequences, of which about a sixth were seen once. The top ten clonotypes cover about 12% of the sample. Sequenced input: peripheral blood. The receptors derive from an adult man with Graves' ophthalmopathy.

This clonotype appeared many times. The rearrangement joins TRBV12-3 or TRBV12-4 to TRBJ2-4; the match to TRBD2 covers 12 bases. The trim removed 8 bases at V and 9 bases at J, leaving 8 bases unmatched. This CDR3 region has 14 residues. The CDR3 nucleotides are TGTGCCAGCCAACTAGCGGGAGGCGAAGGCATTCAGTACTTC. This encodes CASQLAGGEGIQYF.

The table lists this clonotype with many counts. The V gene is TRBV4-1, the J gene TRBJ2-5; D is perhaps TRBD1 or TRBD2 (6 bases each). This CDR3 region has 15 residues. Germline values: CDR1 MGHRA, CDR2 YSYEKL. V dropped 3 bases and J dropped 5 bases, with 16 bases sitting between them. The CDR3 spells CASSQPGGLEETQYF. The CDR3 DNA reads TGCGCCAGCAGCCAGCCCGGGGGCTTGGAGGAGACCCAGTACTTC.

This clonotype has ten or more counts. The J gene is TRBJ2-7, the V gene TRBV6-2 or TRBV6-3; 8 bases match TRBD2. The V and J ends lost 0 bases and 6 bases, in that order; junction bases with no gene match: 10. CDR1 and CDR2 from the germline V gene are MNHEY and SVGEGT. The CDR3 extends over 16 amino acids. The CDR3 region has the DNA TGTGCCAGCAGTTACTCGGGACTAGTGGGGGGTAGCGAGCAGTACTTC. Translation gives CASSYSGLVGGSEQYF.

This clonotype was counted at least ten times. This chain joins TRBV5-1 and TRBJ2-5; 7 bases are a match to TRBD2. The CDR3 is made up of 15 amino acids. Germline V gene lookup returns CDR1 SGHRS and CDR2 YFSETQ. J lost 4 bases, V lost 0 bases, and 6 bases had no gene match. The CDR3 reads CASSLAAGEVETQYF. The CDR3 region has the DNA TGCGCCAGCAGCTTGGCCGCGGGAGAAGTAGAGACCCAGTACTTC.

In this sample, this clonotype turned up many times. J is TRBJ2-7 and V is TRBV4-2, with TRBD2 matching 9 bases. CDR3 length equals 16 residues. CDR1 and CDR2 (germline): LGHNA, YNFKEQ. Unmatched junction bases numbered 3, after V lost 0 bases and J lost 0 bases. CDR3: CASSQEASGISYEQYF. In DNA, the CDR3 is TGTGCCAGCAGCCAAGAGGCTAGCGGGATCTCCTACGAGCAGTACTTC.

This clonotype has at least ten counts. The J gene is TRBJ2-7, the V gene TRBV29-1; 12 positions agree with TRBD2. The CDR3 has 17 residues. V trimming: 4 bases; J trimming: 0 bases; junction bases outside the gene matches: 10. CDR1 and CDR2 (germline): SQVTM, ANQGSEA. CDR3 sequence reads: CSVGGAPSGRGSYEQYF. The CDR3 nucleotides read TGCAGCGTTGGAGGGGCCCCTAGCGGGAGGGGCTCCTACGAGCAGTACTTC.

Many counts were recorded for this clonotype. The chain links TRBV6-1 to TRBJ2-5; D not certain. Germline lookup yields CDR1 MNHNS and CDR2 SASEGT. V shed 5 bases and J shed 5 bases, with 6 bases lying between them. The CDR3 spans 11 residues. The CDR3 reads CASSPRETQYF. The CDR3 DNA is TGTGCCAGCAGTCCCCGGGAGACCCAGTACTTC.

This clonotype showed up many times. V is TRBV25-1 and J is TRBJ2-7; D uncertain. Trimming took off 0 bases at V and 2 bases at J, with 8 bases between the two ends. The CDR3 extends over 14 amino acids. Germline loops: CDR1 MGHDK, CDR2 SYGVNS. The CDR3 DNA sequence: TGTGCCAGCAGTGAATATTACAGAACCTACGAGCAGTACTTC. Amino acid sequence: CASSEYYRTYEQYF.

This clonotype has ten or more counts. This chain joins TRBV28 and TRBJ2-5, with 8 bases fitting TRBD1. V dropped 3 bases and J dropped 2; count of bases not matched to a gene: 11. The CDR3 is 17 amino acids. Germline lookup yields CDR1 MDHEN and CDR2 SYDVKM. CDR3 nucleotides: TGTGCCAGCAGTTTGGGGCAGGGGGCCCTACCTCAAGAGACCCAGTACTTC. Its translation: CASSLGQGALPQETQYF.

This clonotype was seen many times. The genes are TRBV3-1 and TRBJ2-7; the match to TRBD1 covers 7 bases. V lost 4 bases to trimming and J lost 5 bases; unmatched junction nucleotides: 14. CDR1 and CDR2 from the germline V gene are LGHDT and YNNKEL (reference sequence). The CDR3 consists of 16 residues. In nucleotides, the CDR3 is TGTGCCAGCAGCCTCGGGGTAGGGGGCGCTGGGGACGAGCAGTACTTC. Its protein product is CASSLGVGGAGDEQYF.

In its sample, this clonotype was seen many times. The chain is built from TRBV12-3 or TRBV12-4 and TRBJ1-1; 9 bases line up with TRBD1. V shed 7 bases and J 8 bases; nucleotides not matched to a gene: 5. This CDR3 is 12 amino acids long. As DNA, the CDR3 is TGTGCCAGCACCGTGGGACAGGGAGAAGCTTTCTTT. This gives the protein CASTVGQGEAFF.

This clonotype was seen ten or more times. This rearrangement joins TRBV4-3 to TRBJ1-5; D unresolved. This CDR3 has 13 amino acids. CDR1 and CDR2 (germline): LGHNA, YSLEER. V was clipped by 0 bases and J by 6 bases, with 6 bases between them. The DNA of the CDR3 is TGCGCCAGCAGCCAAGATTTGGGTCAGCCCCAGCATTTT. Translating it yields CASSQDLGQPQHF.

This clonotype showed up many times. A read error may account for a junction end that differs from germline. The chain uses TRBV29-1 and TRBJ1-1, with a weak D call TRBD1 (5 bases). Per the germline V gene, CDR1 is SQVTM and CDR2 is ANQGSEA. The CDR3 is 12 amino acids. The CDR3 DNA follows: TGCAGCGTCGAAGTCAGGGTCACTGAAGCTTTCTTT. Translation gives CSVEVRVTEAFF.

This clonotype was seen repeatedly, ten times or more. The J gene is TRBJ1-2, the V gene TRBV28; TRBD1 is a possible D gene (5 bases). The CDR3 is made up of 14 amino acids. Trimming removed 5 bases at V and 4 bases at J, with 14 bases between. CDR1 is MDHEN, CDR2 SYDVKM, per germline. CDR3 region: CASSLTGTFYGYTF. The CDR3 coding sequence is TGTGCCAGCAGTCTCACCGGGACGTTCTATGGCTACACCTTC.

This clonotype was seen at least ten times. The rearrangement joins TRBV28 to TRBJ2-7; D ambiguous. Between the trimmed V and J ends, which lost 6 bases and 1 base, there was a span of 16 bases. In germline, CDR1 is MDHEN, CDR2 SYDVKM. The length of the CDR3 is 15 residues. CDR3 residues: CASRVGSIPSYEQYF. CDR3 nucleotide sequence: TGTGCCAGCAGGGTTGGGTCTATCCCATCCTACGAGCAGTACTTC.

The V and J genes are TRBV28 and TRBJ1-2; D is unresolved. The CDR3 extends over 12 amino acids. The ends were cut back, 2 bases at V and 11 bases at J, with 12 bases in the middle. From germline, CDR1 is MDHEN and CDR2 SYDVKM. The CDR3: CASSLGQRSYTF. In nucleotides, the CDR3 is TGTGCCAGCAGTTTAGGTCAGCGCTCTTACACCTTC.

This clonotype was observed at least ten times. CDR3 sequence: CASSLEAGNEDSPLHF. The DNA for the CDR3 is TGTGCCAGCAGCTTAGAGGCAGGGAATGAGGATTCACCCCTCCACTTT. The rearrangement links TRBV7-2 to TRBJ1-6; TRBD1 is a possible D gene (5 bases). Between the trimmed V and J ends, which lost 1 base and 8 bases, there was a span of 15 bases. The V gene's germline CDR1 is SGHTA and CDR2 FQGNSA. The CDR3 is made up of 16 amino acids.

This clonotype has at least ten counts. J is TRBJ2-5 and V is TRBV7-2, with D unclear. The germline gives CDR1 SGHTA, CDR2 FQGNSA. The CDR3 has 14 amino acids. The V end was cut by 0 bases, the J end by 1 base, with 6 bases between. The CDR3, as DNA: TGTGCCAGCAGCTTAGCACCTCTCCAAGAGACCCAGTACTTC. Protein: CASSLAPLQETQYF.

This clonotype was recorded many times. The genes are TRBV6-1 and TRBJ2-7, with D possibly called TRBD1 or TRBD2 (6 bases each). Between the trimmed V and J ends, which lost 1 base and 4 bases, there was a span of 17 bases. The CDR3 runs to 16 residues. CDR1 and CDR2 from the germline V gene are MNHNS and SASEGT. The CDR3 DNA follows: TGTGCCAGCAGTGAAGAAGTGGGGGGCATCGGATACGAGCAGTACTTC. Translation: CASSEEVGGIGYEQYF.

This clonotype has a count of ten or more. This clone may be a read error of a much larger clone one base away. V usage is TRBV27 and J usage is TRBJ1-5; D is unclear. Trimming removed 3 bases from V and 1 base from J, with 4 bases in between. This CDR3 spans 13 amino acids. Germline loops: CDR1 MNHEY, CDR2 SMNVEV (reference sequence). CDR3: CASSLKSNQPQHF. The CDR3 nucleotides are TGTGCCAGCAGTTTGAAGAGCAATCAGCCCCAGCATTTT.

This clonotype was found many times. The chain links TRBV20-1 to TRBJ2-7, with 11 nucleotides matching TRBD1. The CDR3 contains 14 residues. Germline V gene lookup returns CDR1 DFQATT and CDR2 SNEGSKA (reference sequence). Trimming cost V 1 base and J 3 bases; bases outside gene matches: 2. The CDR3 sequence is CSARGDRGVYEQYF. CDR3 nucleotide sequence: TGCAGTGCTAGAGGGGACAGGGGGGTCTACGAGCAGTACTTC.